A single sample gave rise to the 27 T cell receptor beta chains below, sequenced in a study of T cell responses to AZD1222 COVID-19 vaccine. Sequenced by immunoSEQ multiplex PCR; TCRdb stores in-frame clones only, minus some. The sample contains approximately 80,000 clones, over 75% of which appear only once. The starting material was peripheral blood, obtained 28 days after the second AZD1222 dose. Receptors originate from an adult who received the AZD1222 COVID-19 vaccine.

The chain joins TRBV6-2 or TRBV6-3 to TRBJ1-5; no reliable D call. CDR3 length: 13 residues. Trimming left V 1 base short and J 0 bases short, with 1 base between. The germline gives CDR1 MNHEY, CDR2 SVGEGT. This CDR3 reads CASSYFSNQPQHF. Written as DNA, the CDR3 is TGTGCCAGCAGTTACTTTAGCAATCAGCCCCAGCATTTT.

The J gene is TRBJ1-1, the V gene TRBV6-6; D not certain. The CDR3 has 14 residues. Germline CDR1 is MNHNY and CDR2 is SVGAGI (reference sequence). Trimming removed 2 bases at V and 1 base at J, with 8 bases between. The CDR3 region has the DNA TGTGCCAGCAGTTACCTTCCCACGAACACTGAAGCTTTCTTT. Translated, it gives CASSYLPTNTEAFF.

In regard to this clone: A junction boundary mismatches the germline segment, possibly from a read error. The chain employs TRBV5-5 and TRBJ1-1; no clear D. The CDR3 extends over 13 amino acids. CDR1 is SGHKS and CDR2 is YYEKEE in the germline V gene (reference sequence). The DNA for the CDR3 is TGTGCCAGCAGTTTGGGAGGGCCCACTGAAGCTTTCTTT. Its translation: CASSLGGPTEAFF.

J is TRBJ2-2 and V is TRBV6-1; D is unresolved. From germline, CDR1 is MNHNS and CDR2 SASEGT. The CDR3 has 15 residues. V lost 1 base and J lost 0, with 6 bases in between. The DNA of the CDR3 is TGTGCCAGCAGTGAAGTCAGCGCGAACACCGGGGAGCTGTTTTTT. Amino acid sequence: CASSEVSANTGELFF.

This sequence joins TRBV4-3 and TRBJ2-1; 11 nucleotides match TRBD2. The ends lost 1 base at V and 9 bases at J; junction bases unmatched: 11. Germline-derived CDR1 and CDR2 are LGHNA and YSLEER. The CDR3 spans 17 residues. CDR3 loop: CASSQVFSLAGGREQFF. Written as DNA, the CDR3 is TGCGCCAGCAGCCAAGTATTTTCGTTAGCGGGGGGGCGTGAGCAGTTCTTC.

The genes are TRBV6-5 and TRBJ2-7; the D gene is possibly TRBD2 (6 bases). V shed 6 bases and J shed 7 bases, with 22 bases lying between them. This CDR3 has 15 amino acids. Germline V gives CDR1 MNHEY, CDR2 SVGAGI. The CDR3 reads CASRTAFAGLGEQYV. CDR3 bases: TGTGCCAGCAGAACGGCTTTTGCGGGGCTTGGAGAGCAGTACGTC.

The sample holds one count of this clone. The chain employs TRBV6-5 and TRBJ1-5; D is unresolved. This CDR3 contains 11 residues. CDR1 and CDR2 (germline): MNHEY, SVGAGI. V was cut by 4 bases and J by 6 bases, with 4 bases left in between. The CDR3 DNA follows: TGTGCCAGCAGTTCCAGTCAGCCCCAGCATTTT. Amino acid sequence: CASSSSQPQHF.

The chain links TRBV2 to TRBJ2-1; 10 nucleotides align to TRBD1. Germline V gives CDR1 SNHLY, CDR2 FYNNEI. This CDR3 has 16 amino acids. V lost 6 bases, J lost 5 bases, and 10 bases stayed unmatched. This CDR3 reads CASRFWDRGLNNEQFF. The CDR3 nucleotides read TGTGCCAGCAGGTTTTGGGACAGGGGTTTGAACAATGAGCAGTTCTTC.

This CDR3 reads CASSQTGGEYEQYF. Here the CDR3 DNA reads TGTGCCAGCTCACAGACAGGGGGCGAGTACGAGCAGTACTTC. The V and J genes are TRBV18 and TRBJ2-7, with 10 bases that match TRBD1. The CDR3 sequence is 14 residues long. Per the germline V gene, CDR1 is KGHSH and CDR2 is LQKENI. J gave up 4 bases and V 4 bases, and 4 bases lay outside the gene matches. Full variable domain (outside the CDR3, taken from reference TRBV18 and TRBJ2-7): NAGVMQNPRHLVRRRGQEARLRCSPMKGHSHVYWYRQLPEEGLKFMVYLQKENIIDESGMPKERFSAEFPKEGPSILRIQQVVRGDSAAYFCASSQTGGEYEQYFGPGTRLTVT.

This chain connects TRBV3-1 (or the pseudogene TRBV3-2) to TRBJ1-6; D gene unclear. CDR3 length equals 15 residues. The V gene's germline CDR1 is LGHDT and CDR2 YNNKEL (reference sequence). The ends were cut back, 3 bases at V and 8 bases at J, with 14 bases in the middle. In nucleotides, the CDR3 is TGTGCCAGCAGCCAGGTTGCGCAGCCCCATTCACCCCTCCACTTT. Protein product: CASSQVAQPHSPLHF.

The chain links TRBV9 to TRBJ1-6; possible D gene TRBD1, 6 bases. The V gene lost 4 bases and the J gene lost 9 bases, with 14 bases spanning the gap. The germline gives CDR1 SGDLS, CDR2 YYNGEE. CDR3 length: 14 amino acids. The CDR3 reads CASSLRGLRSPLHF. In DNA, the CDR3 is TGTGCCAGCAGCCTCAGGGGATTGCGTTCACCCCTCCACTTT.

The chain's CDR3 is CASSMSGVATDTQYF. CDR3 coding DNA: TGTGCCAGCAGTATGTCGGGGGTCGCCACAGATACGCAGTATTTT. V gene TRBV27 combines with J gene TRBJ2-3; the D gene is possibly TRBD2 (6 bases). This CDR3 has 15 amino acids. Deletions cut 5 bases from V and 2 bases from J, with 14 bases between. From germline, CDR1 is MNHEY and CDR2 SMNVEV (reference sequence).

The chain joins TRBV7-9 to TRBJ2-4; weak D call: TRBD2 (6 bases). Trimming took 2 bases from V and 3 from J, leaving 11 bases between them. The CDR3 has 15 residues. Germline lookup yields CDR1 SEHNR and CDR2 FQNEAQ (reference sequence). This CDR3 is CASSLFGSGKNIQYF. The CDR3, as DNA: TGTGCCAGCAGCTTATTCGGGAGCGGCAAAAACATTCAGTACTTC.

CDR3 protein: CASSLEGRGTSGNTIYF. CDR3 DNA: TGCGCCAGCAGCTTGGAAGGCAGGGGGACCTCTGGAAACACCATATATTTT. The chain employs TRBV5-1 and TRBJ1-3; the match to TRBD1 covers 7 bases. Germline V gives CDR1 SGHRS, CDR2 YFSETQ. The CDR3 has 17 amino acids. V lost 0 bases to trimming and J lost 0 bases; unmatched junction nucleotides: 6. The full variable domain, with the rest looked up from reference TRBV5-1 and TRBJ1-3, is KAGVTQTPRYLIKTRGQQVTLSCSPISGHRSVSWYQQTPGQGLQFLFEYFSETQRNKGNFPGRFSGRQFSNSRSEMNVSTLELGDSALYLCASSLEGRGTSGNTIYFGEGSWLTVV.

The CDR3 DNA is TGCGCCAGCAGCCAAGATAAGAGGCCTAGCTACGAGCAGTACTTC. This codes for CASSQDKRPSYEQYF. The genes are TRBV4-3 and TRBJ2-7; no definite D call. This CDR3 contains 15 residues. CDR1 and CDR2 from the germline V gene are LGHNA and YSLEER. Trimming took 0 bases from V and 3 from J, leaving 12 bases between them.

The rearrangement joins TRBV7-8 to TRBJ1-5, with 7 bases that match TRBD1. Germline trimming cut 5 bases from V and 6 bases from J; bases unmatched to any gene: 7. Germline V gene lookup returns CDR1 SGHVS and CDR2 FQNEAQ. The CDR3 length is 14 residues. This chain's CDR3 is CASSPDRVPQPQHF. The CDR3 DNA follows: TGTGCCAGCAGCCCCGACAGGGTCCCTCAGCCCCAGCATTTT.

The J gene is TRBJ1-2, the V gene TRBV6-5; D is possibly TRBD1 (5 bases). CDR1 MNHEY and CDR2 SVGAGI come from the germline V gene. The CDR3 runs to 15 residues. V was cut by 6 bases and J by 6 bases, with 20 bases left in between. The chain's CDR3 is CASSRIGRAQNGYTF. The CDR3, as DNA: TGTGCCAGCAGCCGAATTGGCAGGGCGCAAAATGGCTACACCTTC.

The CDR3 sequence: CATSDLDRSGGYTF. The CDR3 bases are TGTGCCACCAGTGATTTGGATCGGTCGGGTGGCTACACCTTC. The V gene is TRBV24-1, the J gene TRBJ1-2; no reliable D call. The CDR3 is made up of 14 amino acids. Germline V gene sequence: CDR1 KGHDR, CDR2 SFDVKD. Trimming shortened V by 0 bases and J by 7 bases, and 11 bases separated the two germline ends.

The chain recombines TRBV7-2 with TRBJ2-7; 8 nucleotides align to TRBD1. CDR1 and CDR2 (germline): SGHTA, FQGNSA. The CDR3 extends over 15 amino acids. V shed 1 base and J 0 bases; nucleotides not matched to a gene: 2. The CDR3 here is CASSLGQGSSYEQYV. Here the CDR3 DNA reads TGTGCCAGCAGCTTAGGACAGGGGAGCTCCTACGAGCAGTACGTC.

The chain links TRBV25-1 to TRBJ1-1; 12 bases match TRBD1. CDR3 size: 17 residues. The ends lost 1 base at V and 5 bases at J; junction bases unmatched: 8. CDR1 MGHDK and CDR2 SYGVNS come from the germline V gene. The CDR3 protein is CASSEFVGQGAGTEAFF. For the CDR3, the DNA is TGTGCCAGCAGTGAATTTGTGGGACAGGGGGCAGGAACTGAAGCTTTCTTT.

The chain has TRBV11-3 and TRBJ2-7; weak D call: TRBD1 (5 bases). V was clipped by 5 bases and J by 0 bases, with 14 bases between them. The CDR3 contains 15 residues. CDR1 and CDR2 (germline): SGHNT, YENEEA. The CDR3 here is CASSLDMQSSYEQYF. The CDR3 DNA reads as TGTGCCAGCAGCCTGGACATGCAGAGCTCCTACGAGCAGTACTTC. Drawing the rest from reference TRBV11-3 and TRBJ2-7, the complete variable domain is EAGVVQSPRYKIIEKKQPVAFWCNPISGHNTLYWYLQNLGQGPELLIRYENEEAVDDSQLPKDRFSAERLKGVDSTLKIQPAELGDSAVYLCASSLDMQSSYEQYFGPGTRLTVT.

This sequence joins TRBV7-9 and TRBJ1-2; D is ambiguous. V was clipped by 5 bases and J by 10 bases, with 14 bases between them. This CDR3 contains 12 residues. Germline values: CDR1 SEHNR, CDR2 FQNEAQ (reference sequence). For the CDR3, the DNA is TGTGCCAGCAGCCCAGGACGGAACTTCTACACCTTC. It yields the protein CASSPGRNFYTF. The full variable domain, its missing parts supplied by reference TRBV7-9 and TRBJ1-2, is DTGVSQNPRHKITKRGQNVTFRCDPISEHNRLYWYRQTLGQGPEFLTYFQNEAQLEKSRLLSDRFSAERPKGSFSTLEIQRTEQGDSAMYLCASSPGRNFYTFGSGTRLTVV.

This clone has just one count. Its ends do not fully match the called genes, so a read error is possible. This rearrangement joins TRBV5-4 to TRBJ2-5, with 8 bases aligning to TRBD1. This CDR3 comprises 15 residues. Germline-derived CDR1 and CDR2 are SGHNT and YYREEE (reference sequence). The CDR3 here is CASTLGQGRQGTQYF. CDR3 DNA sequence: TGTGCCAGCACCCTCGGACAGGGCCGTCAAGGGACCCAGTACTTC. Complete variable domain (other parts from reference TRBV5-4 and TRBJ2-5): ETGVTQSPTHLIKTRGQQVTLRCSSQSGHNTVSWYQQALGQGPQFIFQYYREEENGRGNFPPRFSGLQFPNYSSELNVNALELDDSALYLCASTLGQGRQGTQYFGPGTRLLVL.

The gene calls are TRBV4-2 and TRBJ2-5, with 15 bases fitting TRBD2. The CDR3 extends over 17 amino acids. The V gene end was trimmed by 4 bases and the J gene end by 5 bases; junction bases not matched to a gene: 8. From germline, CDR1 is LGHNA and CDR2 YNFKEQ. The DNA of the CDR3 is TGTGCCAGCAGCCCGGGGACTAGCGGGGGGATCCAGGAGACCCAGTACTTC. It specifies CASSPGTSGGIQETQYF.

This clone showed up just a few times. This chain joins TRBV2 and TRBJ2-5; D assignment may be TRBD1 or TRBD2 (5 bases each). The CDR3 has 13 residues. V shed 4 bases and J shed 5 bases, with 11 bases lying between them. CDR1 is SNHLY and CDR2 is FYNNEI in the germline V gene. For the CDR3, the DNA is TGTGCCAGCAGTGGGACATCGGGGGAGACCCAGTACTTC. Translated: CASSGTSGETQYF.

The rearrangement uses TRBV2 and TRBJ1-1; D is ambiguous. The V and J ends lost 3 bases and 4 bases respectively, with 9 bases between them. This CDR3 is built from 13 residues. CDR1 and CDR2 from the germline V gene are SNHLY and FYNNEI. In nucleotides, the CDR3 is TGTGCCAGCAGTGATGATCGGGGCACTGAAGCTTTCTTT. This encodes CASSDDRGTEAFF.

The chain is built from TRBV11-1 and TRBJ1-1; possible D gene TRBD1, 6 bases. This CDR3 is built from 11 residues. V lost 3 bases and J lost 10, with 9 bases in between. Germline V CDR1 and CDR2: SGHAT, FQDESV (reference sequence). In nucleotides, the CDR3 is TGTGCCAGCAGCTTGGGGGCCGGAGCTTTCTTT. Translating it yields CASSLGAGAFF.